This T cell receptor (beta chain) was sequenced in a study of CD8+CD57+ T cells in acquired aplastic anemia. Study as a whole: Sorted CD4+ plus CD8+ cells gave DNA averaging roughly 2.9 ug. Findings and limits, study-wide: Patients and controls shared approximately 28 CD8+ CDR3 sequences. CD8+ Simpson's diversity in patients was not significantly different from that in controls.

Per the germline V gene, CDR1 is SGHTS and CDR2 is YDEGEE. This CDR3 contains 15 residues. J lost 0 bases, V lost 4 bases, and 4 bases had no gene match. For CDR3 and TCR beta VDJ profiling, genomic DNA was the template used. TCRdb re-called the reads through MiXCR, storing one row per CDR3 protein. Here the sample spans more than 250,000 distinct CDR3 sequences, approximately 57% being singletons. This clonotype was recorded at least ten times. Its target is not known. The genes are TRBV5-8 and TRBJ1-5, with 7 bases aligning to TRBD1. Sample: sorted CD4+, CD8+, or CD8+CD57+ T cells (not recorded which) from PBMCs. This TCR was recovered from a human donor with severe aplastic anemia or a healthy control (not recorded which). CDR3 sequence reads: CASSLQGYSNQPQHF. In DNA form, the CDR3 reads TGTGCCAGCAGCCTACAGGGGTATAGCAATCAGCCCCAGCATTTT.